Described below is a single T cell receptor beta chain sequence and its context. The specificity of this receptor is unknown. Base-call qualities are not available, and no considerably larger clone is one nucleotide away. The trim is 4 bases for V and 8 bases for J, with a gap of 17 bases between the germline ends. As encoded in the germline V gene (reference sequence), CDR1 is LNHDA while CDR2 is SQIVND. The CDR3 holds 14 amino acids from the cysteine to the phenylalanine. Only the CDR3 region is kept as DNA, spanning 42 bases read in frame from base 1. These data are taken from a study of blood T cell repertoires in COVID-19 (dated by TCRdb to about 2020). About the full investigation: Samples covering the acute and convalescent phases of COVID-19 were provided by collaborators in the United States, Italy and Spain. The prospective study material was composed of cDNA or gDNA derived from T cells, B-cell-depleted T cells, or PBMCs. The sample metadata nearly always contained a de-identified subject ID, COVID-19 status, age in years and sex. Samples were obtained from the ongoing ImmuneRACE study (first 160 participants) and from over 1,000 subjects provided by 6 global collaborators. Deeply sampled blood TCRbeta repertoires from subjects exposed to, actively infected with, or recovered from COVID-19 were included in the dataset. HLA class I and class II types, where available, came from metadata supplied by the sample provider rather than from assay-based typing. The repertoires were made available in a free public database intended to serve as a resource for research on the immune response to SARS-CoV-2.

TCRbeta CDR3 regions were amplified from genomic DNA by means of the immunoSEQ Assay, a bias-controlled multiplex PCR. The authors processed their data as follows. The number of nucleated cells in each sample was estimated by amplification of reference gene primers within the assay. Sequence reads were collapsed and filtered to measure the absolute abundance of every unique TCRbeta CDR3 rearrangement. For each sample, productive Simpson clonality was calculated as the square root of Simpson's diversity index across productive rearrangements. In its TCRdb copy, this immuneACCESS table keeps in-frame sequences only and misses some clones. Where compared with another copy, unresolved V genes explain less than half of these, and the others have no known cause. For V, J and clone size, that table is used; D and trimming come from the DNA. Counted in this sample were about 71,000 clones; more than 80% of them appeared once. The top ten constitute roughly 2% of the sample.

Results the study describes overall, beyond this receptor: Clinical and demographic metadata were provided uncurated, with the amount varying by source and participant.

Collaborating institutions collected whole blood in K2EDTA tubes following their own protocols. Collaborator samples were shipped for TCRbeta analysis as frozen whole blood, isolated PBMCs, or DNA extracted from either sample type. The sequence derives from a man younger than 45 with acute or convalescent COVID-19. The chain couples TRBV19 to TRBJ1-2; there is no confident call for the D gene. Material for sequencing was peripheral blood. The CDR3 reads CASSTTVYAMGYTF. Read as DNA, the sequence is TGTGCCAGTAGTACCACAGTGTACGCTATGGGCTACACCTTC.